This T cell receptor beta chain was recorded in a study of cytomegalovirus exposure and HLA in healthy donors. Background on the study: As an earlier analysis found, around 190 million T cells yielded about 100 million unique TCR beta sequences. Regarding the study as a whole: In a later analysis, TCR beta V- and J-gene trimming showed a link to a missense DCLRE1C variant. Roughly uniform sequencing depth across donors was assumed, possibly incorrectly. By HLA locus, TCR association rates varied in a later analysis, with DRB1 showing the most and HLA-C the fewest.

This CDR3 contains 13 residues. V was clipped by 7 bases and J by 8 bases; unmatched bases: 9. Germline V lookup: CDR1 SGHAT, CDR2 FQNNGV. As for this clone: Its matching antigen is unknown.

Use of 60 Vbeta and 13 Jbeta primers characterized the PCR. Assay: immunoSEQ multiplex PCR; the TCRdb copy retains only in-frame clones and omits some. The sample has over 100,000 clones; 80% to 85% are singletons. Source material: PBMCs. This TCR came from a woman aged 50 to 65 in good health and CMV-seropositive. V is TRBV11-2 and J is TRBJ1-2; 8 bases are shared with TRBD1. The CDR3 nucleotides are TGTGCCAGCACCCTGGGACAGGTTGGAGGCTACACCTTC. The encoded protein is CASTLGQVGGYTF.